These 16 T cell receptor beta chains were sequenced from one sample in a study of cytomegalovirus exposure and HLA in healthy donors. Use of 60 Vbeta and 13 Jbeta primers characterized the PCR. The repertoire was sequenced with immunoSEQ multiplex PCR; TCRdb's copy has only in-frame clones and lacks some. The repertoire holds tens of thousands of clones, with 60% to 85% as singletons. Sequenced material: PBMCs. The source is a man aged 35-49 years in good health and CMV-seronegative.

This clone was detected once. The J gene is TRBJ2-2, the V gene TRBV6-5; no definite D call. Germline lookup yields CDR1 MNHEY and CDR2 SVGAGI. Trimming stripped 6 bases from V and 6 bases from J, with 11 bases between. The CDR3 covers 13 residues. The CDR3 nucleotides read TGTGCCAGCAGGACCCGCGGTCCCGGGGAGCTGTTTTTT. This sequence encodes CASRTRGPGELFF.

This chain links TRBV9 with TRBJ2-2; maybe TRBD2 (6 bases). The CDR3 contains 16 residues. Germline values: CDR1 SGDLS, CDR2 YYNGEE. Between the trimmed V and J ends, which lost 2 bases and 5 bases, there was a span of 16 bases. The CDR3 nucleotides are TGTGCCAGCAGCGTCGGGGCACGGGGACTTACCGGGGAGCTGTTTTTT. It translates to CASSVGARGLTGELFF. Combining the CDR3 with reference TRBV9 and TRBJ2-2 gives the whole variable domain DSGVTQTPKHLITATGQRVTLRCSPRSGDLSVYWYQQSLDQGLQFLIQYYNGEERAKGNILERFSAQQFPDLHSELNLSSLELGDSALYFCASSVGARGLTGELFFGEGSRLTVL.

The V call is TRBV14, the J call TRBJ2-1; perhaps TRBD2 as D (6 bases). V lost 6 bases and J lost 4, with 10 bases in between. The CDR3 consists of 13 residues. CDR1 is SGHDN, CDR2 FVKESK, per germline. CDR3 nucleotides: TGTGCCAGCAGTCTAGCGCCGTACAATGAGCAGTTCTTC. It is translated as CASSLAPYNEQFF.

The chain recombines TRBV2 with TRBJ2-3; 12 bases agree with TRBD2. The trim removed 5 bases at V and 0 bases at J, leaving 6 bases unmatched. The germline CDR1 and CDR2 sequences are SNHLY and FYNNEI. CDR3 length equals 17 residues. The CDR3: CASSLGLAGTSTDTQYF. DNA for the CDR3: TGTGCCAGCAGTCTGGGACTAGCGGGTACCAGCACAGATACGCAGTATTTT.

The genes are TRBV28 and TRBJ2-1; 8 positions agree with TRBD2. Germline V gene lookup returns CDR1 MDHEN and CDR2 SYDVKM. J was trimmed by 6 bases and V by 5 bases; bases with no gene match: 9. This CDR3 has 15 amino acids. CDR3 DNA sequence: TGTGCCAGCAGTCCCGGGACTAGATGGGGCAATGAGCAGTTCTTC. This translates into CASSPGTRWGNEQFF.

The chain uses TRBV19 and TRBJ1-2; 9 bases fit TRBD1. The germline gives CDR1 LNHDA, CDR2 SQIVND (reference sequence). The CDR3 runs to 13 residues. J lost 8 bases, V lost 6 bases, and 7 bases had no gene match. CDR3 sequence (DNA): TGTGCCAGTAGGACGGGACAGGGTGGCGGCTACACCTTC. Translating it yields CASRTGQGGGYTF.

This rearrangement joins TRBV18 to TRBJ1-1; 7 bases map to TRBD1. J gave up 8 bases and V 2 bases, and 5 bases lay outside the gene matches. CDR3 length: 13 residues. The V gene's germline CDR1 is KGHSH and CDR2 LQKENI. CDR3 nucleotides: TGTGCCAGCTCACCAACCGCGGACAGGGAAGCTTTCTTT. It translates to CASSPTADREAFF.

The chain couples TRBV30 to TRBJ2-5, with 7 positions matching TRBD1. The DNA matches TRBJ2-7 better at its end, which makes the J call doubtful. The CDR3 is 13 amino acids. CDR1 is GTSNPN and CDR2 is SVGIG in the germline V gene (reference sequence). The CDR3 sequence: CAFNRGFPYEQYF. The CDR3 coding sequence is TGTGCTTTTAACAGGGGTTTTCCCTACGAGCAGTACTTC.

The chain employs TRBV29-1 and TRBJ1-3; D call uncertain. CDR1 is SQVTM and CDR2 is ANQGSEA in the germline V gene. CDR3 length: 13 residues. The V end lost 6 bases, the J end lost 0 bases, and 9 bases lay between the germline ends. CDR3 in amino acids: CSVQVASGNTIYF. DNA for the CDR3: TGCAGCGTCCAGGTGGCCTCTGGAAACACCATATATTTT.

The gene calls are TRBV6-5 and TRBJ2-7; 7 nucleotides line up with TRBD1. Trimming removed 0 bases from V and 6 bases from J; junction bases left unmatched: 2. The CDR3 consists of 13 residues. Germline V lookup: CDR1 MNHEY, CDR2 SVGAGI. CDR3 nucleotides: TGTGCCAGCAGTTACTCGACAGGGCGCGAGCAGTACTTC. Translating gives CASSYSTGREQYF.

CDR3 coding DNA: TGTGCCAGCAGTACATTAGGGCTAGCGGGAGCAGATACGCAGTATTTT. Protein sequence: CASSTLGLAGADTQYF. This chain uses TRBV5-4 with TRBJ2-3, with 10 bases lining up with TRBD2. CDR1 SGHNT and CDR2 YYREEE come from the germline V gene (reference sequence). The CDR3 totals 16 residues. The J segment lost 4 bases and the V segment lost 5 bases, leaving 10 bases of the junction unmatched. Full variable domain (missing parts from reference TRBV5-4 and TRBJ2-3): ETGVTQSPTHLIKTRGQQVTLRCSSQSGHNTVSWYQQALGQGPQFIFQYYREEENGRGNFPPRFSGLQFPNYSSELNVNALELDDSALYLCASSTLGLAGADTQYFGPGTRLTVL.

CDR3 coding DNA: TGTGCCAGCAGTCCGGTCGGGGTCCTGAACCAGCCCCAGCATTTT. Translated, it gives CASSPVGVLNQPQHF. V usage is TRBV28 and J usage is TRBJ1-5; D ambiguous. The length of the CDR3 is 15 residues. Trimming stripped 5 bases from V and 7 bases from J, with 18 bases between. Per the germline V gene, CDR1 is MDHEN and CDR2 is SYDVKM.

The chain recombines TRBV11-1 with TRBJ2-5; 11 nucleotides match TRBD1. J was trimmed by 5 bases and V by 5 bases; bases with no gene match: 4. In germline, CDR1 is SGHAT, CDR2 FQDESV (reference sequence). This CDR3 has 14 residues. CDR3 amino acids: CASSPGTGGETQYF. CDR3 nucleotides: TGTGCCAGCAGCCCCGGGACAGGGGGGGAGACCCAGTACTTC.

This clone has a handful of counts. The CDR3 is CASSSRRISSYEQYF. In nucleotides, the CDR3 is TGTGCCAGCAGCTCGAGGAGGATAAGCTCCTACGAGCAGTACTTC. The V call is TRBV7-8, the J call TRBJ2-7; possible D gene TRBD2, 5 bases. V lost 4 bases, J lost 0 bases, and 13 bases lay in between. CDR3 length: 15 amino acids. Looked up from germline, CDR1 is SGHVS and CDR2 is FQNEAQ.

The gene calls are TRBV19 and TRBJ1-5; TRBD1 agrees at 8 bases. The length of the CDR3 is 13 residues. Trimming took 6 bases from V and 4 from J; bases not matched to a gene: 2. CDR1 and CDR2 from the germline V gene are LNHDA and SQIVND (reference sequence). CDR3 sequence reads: CASRRQGNQPQHF. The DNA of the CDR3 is TGTGCCAGTAGACGACAGGGGAATCAGCCCCAGCATTTT. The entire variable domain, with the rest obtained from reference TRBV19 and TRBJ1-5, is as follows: DGGITQSPKYLFRKEGQNVTLSCEQNLNHDAMYWYRQDPGQGLRLIYYSQIVNDFQKGDIAEGYSVSREKKESFPLTVTSAQKNPTAFYLCASRRQGNQPQHFGDGTRLSIL.

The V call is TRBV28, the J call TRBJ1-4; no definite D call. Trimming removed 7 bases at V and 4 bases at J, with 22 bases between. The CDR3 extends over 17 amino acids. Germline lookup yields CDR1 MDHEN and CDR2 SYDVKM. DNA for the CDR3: TGTGCCAGCACTCAATGGGCCGCGGCCGGGAATAATGAAAAACTGTTTTTT. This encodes CASTQWAAAGNNEKLFF.